This TCR beta chain comes out of a study of blood T cell repertoires in COVID-19. This clone came up once. Assay used: immunoSEQ multiplex PCR; TCRdb lists only in-frame clones, some missing. The table includes 130,000 to 150,000 clones, roughly 80% detected once. This CDR3 contains 11 residues. CDR1 DFQATT and CDR2 SNEGSKA come from the germline V gene (reference sequence). V lost 6 bases, J lost 11 bases, and 16 bases lay in between. Sequenced input: peripheral blood. The chain joins TRBV20-1 to TRBJ2-5; TRBD1 might be the D (5 bases). The clonotype was recovered from an older man who had recovered from COVID-19. The CDR3 sequence: CSAYGGPGQYF. In nucleotides, the CDR3 is TGCAGTGCCTATGGTGGGCCAGGGCAGTACTTC.